Following are 20 T cell receptor beta chains from one sample sequenced in a study of blood T cell repertoires in COVID-19. The data were produced by immunoSEQ multiplex PCR, yet TCRdb's version contains in-frame clones alone and is incomplete. The table has 100,000 or so clones, about 85% seen once. Specimen: peripheral blood. Every receptor here comes from a woman between 70 and 85 years old with active or convalescent COVID-19.

The table lists this clone with a count of one. The V gene is TRBV4-2, the J gene TRBJ2-3; 11 bases fit TRBD2. CDR1 and CDR2 (germline): LGHNA, YNFKEQ. The CDR3 totals 17 residues. V lost 0 bases, J lost 2 bases, and 4 bases stayed unmatched. The CDR3 loop reads CASSQERGLAVTDTQYF. CDR3 bases: TGTGCCAGCAGCCAAGAACGGGGACTAGCGGTCACAGATACGCAGTATTTT.

This clone was seen only a few times. A read error may produce the germline difference seen at one junction end. The rearrangement uses TRBV5-1 and TRBJ2-7; 8 nucleotides agree with TRBD1. The CDR3 consists of 15 residues. Germline V CDR1 and CDR2: SGHRS, YFSETQ. The chain's CDR3 is CASSLVLGQGYEQYF. The CDR3 DNA reads as TGCGCCAGCAGTTTGGTTCTTGGACAGGGATACGAGCAGTACTTC.

The CDR3 DNA reads TGTGCCAGCAGCCGCGACGGGGAGACCCAGTACTTC. Its protein is CASSRDGETQYF. V is TRBV7-9 and J is TRBJ2-5; D not certain. Deletions cut 5 bases from V and 5 bases from J, with 9 bases between. The germline V gene encodes CDR1 SEHNR and CDR2 FQNEAQ (reference sequence). This CDR3 spans 12 amino acids.

V usage is TRBV6-5 and J usage is TRBJ1-2; no clear D gene. This CDR3 contains 14 residues. Germline V gene sequence: CDR1 MNHEY, CDR2 SVGAGI. V was clipped by 0 bases and J by 5 bases, with 10 bases between them. CDR3: CASSYSSSGYGYTF. DNA of the CDR3: TGTGCCAGCAGTTACTCCAGCTCGGGGTATGGCTACACCTTC.

This sequence joins TRBV5-1 and TRBJ1-1, with TRBD1 matching over 7 bases. Germline V gene sequence: CDR1 SGHRS, CDR2 YFSETQ. The CDR3 consists of 14 residues. With 4 bases clipped from V and 4 bases from J, the junction kept 7 bases outside the gene matches. The CDR3: CASSPSTGFTEAFF. CDR3 DNA: TGCGCCAGCAGCCCCTCGACAGGGTTCACTGAAGCTTTCTTT.

The V gene is TRBV18, the J gene TRBJ1-1, with 8 bases fitting TRBD1. Trimming took 6 bases from V and 1 from J; bases not matched to a gene: 4. Germline CDR1 reads KGHSH; CDR2 reads LQKENI. The CDR3 spans 14 residues. CDR3 nucleotides: TGTGCCAGCTCCCTCGACAGGGGGAACACTGAAGCTTTCTTT. It yields the protein CASSLDRGNTEAFF.

The V call is TRBV2, the J call TRBJ2-5; 10 bases match TRBD2. Germline loops: CDR1 SNHLY, CDR2 FYNNEI. This CDR3 is built from 15 residues. V was clipped by 8 bases and J by 5 bases; unmatched bases: 11. The CDR3 region is CASSRSGGAGETQYF. CDR3 sequence (DNA): TGTGCCAGCTCCCGGAGCGGGGGGGCCGGGGAGACCCAGTACTTC.

The chain carries TRBV19 and TRBJ1-2; 7 bases match TRBD1. The length of the CDR3 is 17 residues. In germline, CDR1 is LNHDA, CDR2 SQIVND (reference sequence). The V segment lost 1 base and the J segment 3 bases; nucleotides outside the gene matches: 11. CDR3 sequence reads: CASSIGASGGRDYGYTF. In DNA, the CDR3 is TGTGCCAGTAGTATAGGGGCCTCAGGGGGGCGCGACTATGGCTACACCTTC.

The chain joins TRBV28 to TRBJ1-5, with 9 bases aligning to TRBD1. V gave up 6 bases and J gave up 5 bases; unmatched junction bases: 8. Germline CDR1 MDHEN, CDR2 SYDVKM. The CDR3 spans 15 residues. DNA of the CDR3: TGTGCCAGCAGGCGCGGGACAGGGTCCTATCAGCCCCAGCATTTT. Protein: CASRRGTGSYQPQHF. The whole variable domain, filled in from reference TRBV28 and TRBJ1-5, reads DVKVTQSSRYLVKRTGEKVFLECVQDMDHENMFWYRQDPGLGLRLIYFSYDVKMKEKGDIPEGYSVSREKKERFSLILESASTNQTSMYLCASRRGTGSYQPQHFGDGTRLSIL.

The rearrangement uses TRBV5-5 and TRBJ2-5, with D perhaps TRBD2 (6 bases). Trimming removed 5 bases at V and 5 bases at J, with 19 bases between. The CDR3 extends over 15 amino acids. Germline assignment: CDR1 SGHKS and CDR2 YYEKEE (reference sequence). CDR3 amino acids: CASRRGTSARETQYF. CDR3 nucleotide sequence: TGTGCCAGCAGACGCGGGACCTCAGCGCGGGAGACCCAGTACTTC.

This chain joins TRBV5-1 and TRBJ2-3, with D possibly being TRBD1 (5 bases). Trimming cost V 0 bases and J 4 bases, with 9 bases left between them. The CDR3 spans 14 residues. CDR1 and CDR2 (germline): SGHRS, YFSETQ. DNA of the CDR3: TGCGCCAGCAGCTTGGCCGTAGGGGCAGATACGCAGTATTTT. Its translation: CASSLAVGADTQYF.

This chain joins TRBV24-1 and TRBJ1-3; 7 nucleotides agree with TRBD1. The junction had 11 bases not matched to a gene; V was cut back by 7 bases and J by 3 bases. Per the germline V gene, CDR1 is KGHDR and CDR2 is SFDVKD. The CDR3 covers 16 residues. CDR3 in DNA: TGTGCCACCAGATTCCTAACCGACAGGGATGGAAACACCATATATTTT. Protein: CATRFLTDRDGNTIYF.

The chain has TRBV2 and TRBJ2-7; 9 nucleotides match TRBD2. After removal of 3 bases from V and 3 bases from J, the junction contained 3 bases not matched to a gene. The CDR3 runs 14 residues. Germline V gives CDR1 SNHLY, CDR2 FYNNEI. The CDR3 sequence is CASSDFSGGYEQYF. The CDR3 DNA follows: TGTGCCAGCAGTGATTTTAGCGGGGGCTACGAGCAGTACTTC.

The gene calls are TRBV5-6 and TRBJ2-7, with D perhaps TRBD2 (5 bases). The germline V and J ends were trimmed by 1 base and 4 bases, with 12 bases remaining between them. CDR3 size: 14 residues. Germline values: CDR1 SGHDT, CDR2 YYEEEE. The CDR3 loop reads CASSLRRSGYEQYF. CDR3 sequence (DNA): TGTGCCAGCAGCTTGAGGAGGTCGGGTTACGAGCAGTACTTC.

The rearrangement links TRBV6-6 to TRBJ2-7; TRBD1 matches 8 bases. The V gene end was trimmed by 4 bases and the J gene end by 5 bases; junction bases not matched to a gene: 10. CDR3 length: 15 amino acids. In germline, CDR1 is MNHNY, CDR2 SVGAGI (reference sequence). The CDR3 loop reads CASSSTRGRLDEQYF. CDR3 in DNA: TGTGCCAGCAGTTCCACCAGGGGGCGGTTGGACGAGCAGTACTTC.

The count of this clone is one. The chain joins TRBV29-1 to TRBJ1-1; TRBD1 matches 8 bases. The CDR3 spans 14 residues. Germline V gene data show CDR1 as SQVTM and CDR2 as ANQGSEA. Trimming removed 6 bases from V and 0 bases from J; junction bases left unmatched: 6. The CDR3 region has the DNA TGCAGCGTGAATAGACAGGGGTTGAACACTGAAGCTTTCTTT. Amino acids: CSVNRQGLNTEAFF. Filled out from reference TRBV29-1 and TRBJ1-1, the complete variable domain reads SAVISQKPSRDICQRGTSLTIQCQVDSQVTMMFWYRQQPGQSLTLIATANQGSEATYESGFVIDKFPISRPNLTFSTLTVSNMSPEDSSIYLCSVNRQGLNTEAFFGQGTRLTVV.

This clone was found a few times. This sequence joins TRBV28 and TRBJ1-1; D is uncertain. V shed 6 bases and J shed 6 bases, with 8 bases lying between them. This CDR3 is 11 amino acids long. Germline values: CDR1 MDHEN, CDR2 SYDVKM. For the CDR3, the DNA is TGTGCCAGCAGGGGCACAGCTGAAGCTTTCTTT. Translating it yields CASRGTAEAFF.

The chain employs TRBV6-6 and TRBJ1-5; D unresolved. V lost 0 bases and J lost 0, with 6 bases in between. The germline CDR1 and CDR2 sequences are MNHNY and SVGAGI (reference sequence). The CDR3 spans 15 residues. The CDR3 protein is CASSYSDISNQPQHF. The CDR3, as DNA: TGTGCCAGCAGTTACTCCGACATTAGCAATCAGCCCCAGCATTTT.

The J gene is TRBJ1-1, the V gene TRBV10-1, with TRBD1 matching over 8 bases. The V and J ends lost 5 bases and 5 bases, in that order; junction bases with no gene match: 4. From germline, CDR1 is WNHNN and CDR2 SYGVQD (reference sequence). The CDR3 consists of 13 residues. CDR3 sequence: CASSNDRGTEAFF. CDR3 DNA: TGCGCCAGCAGTAACGACAGGGGAACTGAAGCTTTCTTT.

This clone was picked up one time. The chain couples TRBV7-9 to TRBJ1-1; D may be TRBD1 (6 bases). With 2 bases removed from V and 5 bases from J, the gap between germline ends came to 9 bases. The V gene's germline CDR1 is SEHNR and CDR2 FQNEAQ (reference sequence). The CDR3 is made up of 13 amino acids. CDR3 residues: CASSLTGWTEAFF. In nucleotides, the CDR3 is TGTGCCAGCAGCTTAACAGGGTGGACTGAAGCTTTCTTT.